These 18 T cell receptor beta chains came from one sample sequenced in a study of OX40 agonist ivuxolimab in advanced cancers. Generated by immunoSEQ multiplex PCR, the TCRdb table keeps only in-frame clones and is missing some. The data show tens of thousands of clones, approximately 86% seen once. The material was CD4+ or CD8+ T cells sorted from blood, obtained in a trial of the OX40 agonist ivuxolimab. The receptor set was obtained from an adult with an advanced solid tumor such as melanoma, head and neck, liver or kidney cancer.

The genes are TRBV18 and TRBJ1-2; a weak D match, TRBD1 (5 bases). Trimming shortened V by 3 bases and J by 8 bases, and 13 bases separated the two germline ends. Germline V gives CDR1 KGHSH, CDR2 LQKENI. The CDR3 extends over 13 amino acids. CDR3 nucleotide sequence: TGTGCCAGCTCACCTAGCACAGGTACCGGCTACACCTTC. The encoded protein is CASSPSTGTGYTF.

This rearrangement joins TRBV5-1 to TRBJ2-7, with 7 nucleotides matching TRBD1. With V trimmed by 0 bases and J by 5 bases, 5 bases remained unmatched. In germline, CDR1 is SGHRS, CDR2 YFSETQ. CDR3 length: 14 residues. CDR3 coding DNA: TGCGCCAGCAGCTTGGACCAGGGGGTGGACGAGCAGTACTTC. Its translation is CASSLDQGVDEQYF. The entire variable domain, with the rest obtained from reference TRBV5-1 and TRBJ2-7, is as follows: KAGVTQTPRYLIKTRGQQVTLSCSPISGHRSVSWYQQTPGQGLQFLFEYFSETQRNKGNFPGRFSGRQFSNSRSEMNVSTLELGDSALYLCASSLDQGVDEQYFGPGTRLTVT.

The CDR3 DNA reads TGTGCCAGCAGCGTAGAGGGGGGTTACCTTTATGGCTACACCTTC. Protein product: CASSVEGGYLYGYTF. The chain uses TRBV9 and TRBJ1-2; D possibly corresponds to TRBD1 (6 bases). Germline V gives CDR1 SGDLS, CDR2 YYNGEE. The CDR3 is 15 residues long. V was cut by 0 bases and J by 5 bases, with 14 bases left in between.

The chain links TRBV6-5 to TRBJ2-2; D gene ambiguous. Germline values: CDR1 MNHEY, CDR2 SVGAGI. Deletions cut 4 bases from V and 6 bases from J, with 6 bases between. CDR3 length equals 12 residues. The CDR3, as DNA: TGTGCCAGCAGTTTATGGCCCGGGGAGCTGTTTTTT. Its translation: CASSLWPGELFF.

For the CDR3, the DNA is TGTGCCAGCAGCTTAGGGGCTAGCGGCCTTCACGGCGCAGATACGCAGTATTTT. This translates into CASSLGASGLHGADTQYF. This chain joins TRBV7-2 and TRBJ2-3; 7 bases agree with TRBD2. This CDR3 spans 18 amino acids. Looked up from germline, CDR1 is SGHTA and CDR2 is FQGNSA. Trimming cost V 1 base and J 4 bases; bases outside gene matches: 14.

This chain connects TRBV5-1 to TRBJ2-5; TRBD2 matches at 11 bases. CDR3 size: 15 residues. J was trimmed by 1 base and V by 4 bases; bases with no gene match: 3. CDR1 SGHRS and CDR2 YFSETQ come from the germline V gene. CDR3 region: CASSLAGGPQETQYF. The CDR3 region has the DNA TGCGCCAGCAGCCTAGCGGGAGGCCCCCAAGAGACCCAGTACTTC.

The rearrangement uses TRBV15 and TRBJ2-3; D may be TRBD1 (6 bases). The CDR3 is 14 amino acids. CDR1 is LNHNV, CDR2 YYDKDF, per germline (reference sequence). The V gene lost 3 bases and the J gene lost 10 bases, with 17 bases spanning the gap. The CDR3: CATSRPITGIAQYF. CDR3 DNA sequence: TGTGCCACCAGCAGGCCAATTACAGGGATCGCGCAGTATTTT.

This chain links TRBV9 with TRBJ2-3, with D possibly matching TRBD2 (7 bases). Looked up from germline, CDR1 is SGDLS and CDR2 is YYNGEE. V lost 0 bases to trimming and J lost 3 bases, with 11 bases between them. The CDR3 spans 15 residues. The CDR3 DNA reads as TGTGCCAGCAGCGTAGCGGGGAGGGGGACAGATACGCAGTATTTT. This gives the protein CASSVAGRGTDTQYF.

This chain joins TRBV19 and TRBJ1-1; perhaps TRBD1 as D (6 bases). V dropped 3 bases and J dropped 4 bases, with 18 bases sitting between them. Germline lookup yields CDR1 LNHDA and CDR2 SQIVND (reference sequence). CDR3 length equals 16 residues. The CDR3 here is CASSILLTGGGTEAFF. In nucleotides, the CDR3 is TGTGCCAGTAGTATTTTATTAACCGGGGGCGGCACTGAAGCTTTCTTT. Based on the CDR3 plus reference TRBV19 and TRBJ1-1, the full variable domain is DGGITQSPKYLFRKEGQNVTLSCEQNLNHDAMYWYRQDPGQGLRLIYYSQIVNDFQKGDIAEGYSVSREKKESFPLTVTSAQKNPTAFYLCASSILLTGGGTEAFFGQGTRLTVV.

The DNA of the CDR3 is TGTGCCAGCAGTTACGGAGGGAGCTACACCTTC. It translates to CASSYGGSYTF. The rearrangement joins TRBV6-6 to TRBJ1-2; D is ambiguous. Trimming removed 2 bases at V and 9 bases at J, with 7 bases between. Germline V gene sequence: CDR1 MNHNY, CDR2 SVGAGI (reference sequence). The CDR3 contains 11 residues.

The chain employs TRBV4-2 and TRBJ2-7; D is possibly TRBD1 (8 bases). The V and J ends lost 0 bases and 3 bases respectively, with 12 bases between them. Germline loops: CDR1 LGHNA, CDR2 YNFKEQ. CDR3 length: 15 residues. CDR3 sequence (DNA): TGTGCCAGCAGCCAAGAGACAGGGGAGGGCTACGAGCAGTACTTC. This translates into CASSQETGEGYEQYF.

The gene calls are TRBV6-1 and TRBJ2-5; tentatively, D is TRBD1 (5 bases). The tail of the sequence fits TRBJ2-7 better, so the J call may be wrong. The CDR3 is 14 amino acids. Germline values: CDR1 MNHNS, CDR2 SASEGT. The CDR3 is CASSEGQPHYEQYF. The CDR3 DNA follows: TGTGCCAGCAGTGAAGGACAGCCCCACTACGAGCAGTACTTC.

The V call is TRBV6-5, the J call TRBJ1-5; D gene uncertain. The CDR3 extends over 13 amino acids. Trimming stripped 11 bases from V and 0 bases from J, with 11 bases between. Germline V gene data show CDR1 as MNHEY and CDR2 as SVGAGI. Here the CDR3 DNA reads TGTGCCGCTCGGCAGAATAGCAATCAGCCCCAGCATTTT. Its translation is CAARQNSNQPQHF.

This chain uses TRBV7-2 with TRBJ2-1; D remains ambiguous. CDR1 and CDR2 (germline): SGHTA, FQGNSA. V shed 6 bases and J shed 0 bases, with 6 bases lying between them. The CDR3 runs 13 residues. The CDR3 sequence: CASSPSSYNEQFF. The CDR3 nucleotides are TGTGCCAGCAGTCCGAGCTCCTACAATGAGCAGTTCTTC.

This clone has just one count. V is TRBV7-7 and J is TRBJ2-5, with 10 nucleotides matching TRBD2. This CDR3 is built from 14 residues. With V trimmed by 6 bases and J by 1 base, 2 bases remained unmatched. Germline CDR1 and CDR2: SSHAT and FNYEAQ (reference sequence). In DNA, the CDR3 is TGTGCCAGCAGTCCTAGCGGGGGCCAAGAGACCCAGTACTTC. Amino acid sequence: CASSPSGGQETQYF.

This rearrangement joins TRBV7-2 to TRBJ2-3; tentatively, D is TRBD1 (6 bases). The CDR3 has 13 amino acids. The V end lost 4 bases, the J end lost 3 bases, and 8 bases lay between the germline ends. CDR1 SGHTA and CDR2 FQGNSA come from the germline V gene. Here the CDR3 reads CASSSQGTDTQYF. CDR3 DNA sequence: TGTGCCAGCAGCTCGCAGGGGACAGATACGCAGTATTTT.

This clone occurred a few times. This chain connects TRBV10-3 to TRBJ1-1, with D perhaps matching TRBD1 (6 bases). V lost 6 bases to trimming and J lost 3 bases, with 8 bases between them. CDR1 ENHRY and CDR2 SYGVKD come from the germline V gene. CDR3 length: 12 residues. Here the CDR3 reads CAIRNRDTEAFF. Written as DNA, the CDR3 is TGTGCCATCAGAAACAGGGACACTGAAGCTTTCTTT.

V and J are TRBV6-1 and TRBJ2-2; possibly TRBD2 for D (6 bases). The germline gives CDR1 MNHNS, CDR2 SASEGT. The CDR3 is made up of 15 amino acids. The V end lost 6 bases, the J end lost 4 bases, and 15 bases lay between the germline ends. Here the CDR3 reads CASRDPARGTGELFF. The CDR3 DNA reads as TGTGCCAGCAGGGACCCGGCGCGGGGCACCGGGGAGCTGTTTTTT.